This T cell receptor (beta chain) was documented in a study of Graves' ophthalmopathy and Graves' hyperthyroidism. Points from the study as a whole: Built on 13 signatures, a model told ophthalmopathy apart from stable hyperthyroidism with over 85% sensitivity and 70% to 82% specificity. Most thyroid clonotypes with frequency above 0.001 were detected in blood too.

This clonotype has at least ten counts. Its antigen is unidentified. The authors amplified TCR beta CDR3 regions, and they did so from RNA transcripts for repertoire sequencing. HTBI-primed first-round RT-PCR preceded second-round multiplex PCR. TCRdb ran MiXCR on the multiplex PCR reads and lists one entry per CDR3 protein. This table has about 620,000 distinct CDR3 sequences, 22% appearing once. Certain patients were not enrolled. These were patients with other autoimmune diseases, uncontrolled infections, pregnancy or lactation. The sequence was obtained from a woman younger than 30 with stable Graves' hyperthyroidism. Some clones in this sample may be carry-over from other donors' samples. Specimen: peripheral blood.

The CDR3 coding sequence is TGTGCCAGCAGTGGTAGCACAATGAACACTGAAGCTTTCTTT. It translates to CASSGSTMNTEAFF. This chain links TRBV6-1 with TRBJ1-1; D ambiguous. The CDR3 is 14 amino acids. Trimming pared 4 bases from V and 0 bases from J, leaving 9 bases between. The V gene's germline CDR1 is MNHNS and CDR2 SASEGT.